These 5 T cell receptor beta chains came from one sample sequenced in a study of T cell responses to AZD1222 COVID-19 vaccine. TCRdb's copy holds only in-frame clones and misses some; the assay was immunoSEQ multiplex PCR. The sample contains roughly 140,000 clones, approximately 90% of which appear only once. Here the sequenced sample was peripheral blood, taken on day 0 of AZD1222 vaccination. The receptors here all came from an adult in good health.

The chain uses TRBV10-3 and TRBJ2-7; 9 positions agree with TRBD2. Germline CDR1 and CDR2: ENHRY and SYGVKD. V lost 9 bases to trimming and J lost 2 bases; unmatched junction nucleotides: 8. This CDR3 is built from 14 residues. The CDR3 sequence: CAIRVAGVAYEQYF. As DNA, the CDR3 is TGTGCCATTCGAGTAGCGGGAGTCGCCTACGAGCAGTACTTC.

This chain links TRBV18 with TRBJ2-1; maybe TRBD1 (8 bases). The length of the CDR3 is 16 residues. Trimming stripped 6 bases from V and 5 bases from J, with 20 bases between. The germline gives CDR1 KGHSH, CDR2 LQKENI. CDR3 sequence (DNA): TGTGCCAGCTCCCGATACAGGGGGGGCACGGACAATGAGCAGTTCTTC. Amino acids: CASSRYRGGTDNEQFF.

V and J are TRBV18 and TRBJ2-1, with TRBD2 matching over 12 bases. The CDR3 is 15 amino acids. Trimming took 2 bases from V and 6 from J; bases not matched to a gene: 2. Germline V gives CDR1 KGHSH, CDR2 LQKENI. DNA for the CDR3: TGTGCCAGCTCACCAGGACTAGCGGGAATCAATGAGCAGTTCTTC. It yields the protein CASSPGLAGINEQFF.

This clone was recorded once. The chain recombines TRBV28 with TRBJ1-1; TRBD1 is a possible D gene (5 bases). CDR1 and CDR2 (germline): MDHEN, SYDVKM. Trimming left V 6 bases short and J 3 bases short, with 23 bases between. This CDR3 is 17 amino acids long. The CDR3 protein is CASRQPGLLTRDTEAFF. The CDR3 DNA sequence: TGTGCCAGCAGGCAGCCGGGACTACTAACGCGGGACACTGAAGCTTTCTTT.

This clone was counted a few times. This chain connects TRBV29-1 to TRBJ1-3; 7 positions match TRBD1. V shed 3 bases and J 2 bases; nucleotides not matched to a gene: 7. The CDR3 has 15 residues. CDR1 is SQVTM and CDR2 is ANQGSEA in the germline V gene. The CDR3 DNA follows: TGCAGCGTTGAGAGCCGGGGACAGCCTGGAAACACCATATATTTT. Its translation is CSVESRGQPGNTIYF.